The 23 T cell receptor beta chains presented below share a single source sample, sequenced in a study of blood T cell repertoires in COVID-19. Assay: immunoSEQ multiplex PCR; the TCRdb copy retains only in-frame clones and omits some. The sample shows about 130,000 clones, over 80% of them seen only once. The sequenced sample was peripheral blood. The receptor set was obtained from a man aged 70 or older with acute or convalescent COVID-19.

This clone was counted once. The CDR3 DNA reads as TGTGCCAGCAGTTCCAGTCACGGGGAGCTGTTTTTT. This translates into CASSSSHGELFF. The chain combines TRBV12-3 or TRBV12-4 with TRBJ2-2, with no clear D. Deletions cut 4 bases from V and 7 bases from J, with 7 bases between. CDR3 length: 12 amino acids.

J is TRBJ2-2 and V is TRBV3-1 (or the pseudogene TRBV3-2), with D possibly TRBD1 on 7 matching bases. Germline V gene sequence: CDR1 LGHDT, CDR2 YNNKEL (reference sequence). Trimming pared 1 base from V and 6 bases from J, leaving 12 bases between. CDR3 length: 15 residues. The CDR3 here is CASSQGQGLAGELFF. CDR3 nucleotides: TGTGCCAGCAGCCAAGGACAGGGACTCGCCGGGGAGCTGTTTTTT.

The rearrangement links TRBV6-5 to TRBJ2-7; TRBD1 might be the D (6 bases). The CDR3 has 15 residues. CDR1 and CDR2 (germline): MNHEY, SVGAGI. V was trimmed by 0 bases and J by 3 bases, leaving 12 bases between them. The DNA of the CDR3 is TGTGCCAGCAGTTACTCACAGGGTTTAGGCTACGAGCAGTACTTC. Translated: CASSYSQGLGYEQYF.

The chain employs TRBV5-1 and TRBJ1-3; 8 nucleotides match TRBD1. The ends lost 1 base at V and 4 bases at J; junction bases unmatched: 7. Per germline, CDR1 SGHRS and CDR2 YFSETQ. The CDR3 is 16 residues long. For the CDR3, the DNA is TGCGCCAGCAGCTTGACTCAGGGGGCGCCCGGAAACACCATATATTTT. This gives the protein CASSLTQGAPGNTIYF. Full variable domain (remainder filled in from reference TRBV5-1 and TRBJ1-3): KAGVTQTPRYLIKTRGQQVTLSCSPISGHRSVSWYQQTPGQGLQFLFEYFSETQRNKGNFPGRFSGRQFSNSRSEMNVSTLELGDSALYLCASSLTQGAPGNTIYFGEGSWLTVV.

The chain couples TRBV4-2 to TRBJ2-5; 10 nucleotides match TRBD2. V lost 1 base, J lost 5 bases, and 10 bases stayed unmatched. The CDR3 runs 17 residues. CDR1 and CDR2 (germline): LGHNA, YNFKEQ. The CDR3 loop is CASSQGGAGGPWETQYF. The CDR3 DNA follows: TGTGCCAGCAGCCAAGGGGGAGCGGGGGGGCCGTGGGAGACCCAGTACTTC.

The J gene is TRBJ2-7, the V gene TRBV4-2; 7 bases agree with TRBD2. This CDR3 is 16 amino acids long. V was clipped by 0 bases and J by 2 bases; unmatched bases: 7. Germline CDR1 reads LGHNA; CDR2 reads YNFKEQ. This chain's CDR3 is CASSQDRWGTTYEQYF. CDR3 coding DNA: TGTGCCAGCAGCCAAGATCGGTGGGGGACTACCTACGAGCAGTACTTC.

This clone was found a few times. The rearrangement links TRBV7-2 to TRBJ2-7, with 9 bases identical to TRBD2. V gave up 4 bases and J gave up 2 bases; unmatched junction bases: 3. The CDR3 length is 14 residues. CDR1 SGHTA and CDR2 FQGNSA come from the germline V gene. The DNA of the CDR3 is TGTGCCAGCAGCTCTCTAGCGGGGACCTACGAGCAGTACTTC. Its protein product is CASSSLAGTYEQYF.

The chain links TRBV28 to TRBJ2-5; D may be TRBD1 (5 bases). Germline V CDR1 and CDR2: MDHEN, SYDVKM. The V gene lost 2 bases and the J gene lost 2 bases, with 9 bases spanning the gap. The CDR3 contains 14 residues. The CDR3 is CASSLVTEQETQYF. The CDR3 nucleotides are TGTGCCAGCAGTTTAGTGACAGAACAAGAGACCCAGTACTTC.

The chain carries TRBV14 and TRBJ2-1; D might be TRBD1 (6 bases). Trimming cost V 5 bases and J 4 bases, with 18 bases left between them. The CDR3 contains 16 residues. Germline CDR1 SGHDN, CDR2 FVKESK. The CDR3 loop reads CASSSTYRARYNEQFF. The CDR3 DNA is TGTGCCAGCAGCTCCACCTACAGGGCGCGATACAATGAGCAGTTCTTC.

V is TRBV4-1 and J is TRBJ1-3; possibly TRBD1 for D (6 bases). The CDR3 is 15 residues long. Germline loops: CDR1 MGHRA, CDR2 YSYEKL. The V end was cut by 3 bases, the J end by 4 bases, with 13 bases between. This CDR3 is CASSQPGQLGNTIYF. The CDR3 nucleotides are TGCGCCAGCAGCCAGCCGGGACAATTAGGAAACACCATATATTTT.

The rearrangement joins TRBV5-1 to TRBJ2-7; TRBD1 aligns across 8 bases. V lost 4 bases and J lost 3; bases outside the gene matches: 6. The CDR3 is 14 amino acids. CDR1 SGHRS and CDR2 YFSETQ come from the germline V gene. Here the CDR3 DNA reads TGCGCCAGCAGCGATGGGACAGGCAACTACGAGCAGTACTTC. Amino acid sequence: CASSDGTGNYEQYF. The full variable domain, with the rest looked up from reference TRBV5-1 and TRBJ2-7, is KAGVTQTPRYLIKTRGQQVTLSCSPISGHRSVSWYQQTPGQGLQFLFEYFSETQRNKGNFPGRFSGRQFSNSRSEMNVSTLELGDSALYLCASSDGTGNYEQYFGPGTRLTVT.

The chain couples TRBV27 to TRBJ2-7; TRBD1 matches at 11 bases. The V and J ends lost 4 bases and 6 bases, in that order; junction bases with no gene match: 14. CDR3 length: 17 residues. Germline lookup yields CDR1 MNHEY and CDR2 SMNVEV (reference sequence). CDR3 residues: CASSSRTPDRGRLEQYF. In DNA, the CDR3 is TGTGCCAGCAGTTCCCGAACGCCGGACAGGGGGCGCCTCGAGCAGTACTTC.

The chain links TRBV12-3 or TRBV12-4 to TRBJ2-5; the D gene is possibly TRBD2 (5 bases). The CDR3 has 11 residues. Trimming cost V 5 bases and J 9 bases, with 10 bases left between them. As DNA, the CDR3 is TGTGCCAGCAGTACTTCCGGGGCCCAGTACTTC. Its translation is CASSTSGAQYF.

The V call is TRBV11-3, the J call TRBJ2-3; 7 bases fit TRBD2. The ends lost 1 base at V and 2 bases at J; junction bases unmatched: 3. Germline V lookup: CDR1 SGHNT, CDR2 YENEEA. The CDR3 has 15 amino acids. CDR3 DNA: TGTGCCAGCAGCTTAGGAGCGGGAAACACAGATACGCAGTATTTT. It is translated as CASSLGAGNTDTQYF.

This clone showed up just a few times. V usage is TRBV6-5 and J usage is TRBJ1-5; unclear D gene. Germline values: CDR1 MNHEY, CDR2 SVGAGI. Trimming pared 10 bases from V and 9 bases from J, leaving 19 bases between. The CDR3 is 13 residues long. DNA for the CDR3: TGTGCCATCCGGGAACGGGCCGGCCGGCCCCAGCATTTT. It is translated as CAIRERAGRPQHF.

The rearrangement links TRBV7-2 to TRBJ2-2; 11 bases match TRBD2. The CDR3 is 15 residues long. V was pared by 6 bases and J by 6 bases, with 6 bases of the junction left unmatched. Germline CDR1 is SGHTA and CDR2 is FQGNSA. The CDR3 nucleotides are TGTGCCAGCAGATCTAGCGGGGGGTTCCCCGGGGAGCTGTTTTTT. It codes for CASRSSGGFPGELFF.

The CDR3 DNA sequence: TGCGCCAGCAGCCTCCTCGGACAGGAGGGGGGCGAGCAGTACTTC. Protein: CASSLLGQEGGEQYF. This rearrangement joins TRBV5-1 to TRBJ2-7; D may be TRBD1 (7 bases). Germline-derived CDR1 and CDR2 are SGHRS and YFSETQ. CDR3 length: 15 amino acids. V lost 4 bases and J 6 bases, leaving 20 bases between the germline ends.

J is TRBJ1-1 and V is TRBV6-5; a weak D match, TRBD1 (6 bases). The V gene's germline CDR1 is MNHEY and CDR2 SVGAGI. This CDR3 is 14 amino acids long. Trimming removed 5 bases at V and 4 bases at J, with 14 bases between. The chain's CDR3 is CASSHPTGSTEAFF. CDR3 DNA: TGTGCCAGCAGTCACCCGACAGGTTCCACTGAAGCTTTCTTT.

The chain's CDR3 is CASRRNRGTEAFF. CDR3 DNA sequence: TGTGCCAGCAGACGCAATAGGGGCACTGAAGCTTTCTTT. The chain joins TRBV28 to TRBJ1-1, with D tentatively TRBD1 (5 bases). V lost 6 bases and J lost 4, with 12 bases in between. This CDR3 has 13 residues. From germline, CDR1 is MDHEN and CDR2 SYDVKM.

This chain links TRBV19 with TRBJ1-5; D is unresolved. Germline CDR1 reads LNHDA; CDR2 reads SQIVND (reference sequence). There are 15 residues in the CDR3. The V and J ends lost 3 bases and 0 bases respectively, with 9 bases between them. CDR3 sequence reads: CASSIAGLSNQPQHF. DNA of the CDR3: TGTGCCAGTAGTATCGCAGGACTTAGCAATCAGCCCCAGCATTTT.

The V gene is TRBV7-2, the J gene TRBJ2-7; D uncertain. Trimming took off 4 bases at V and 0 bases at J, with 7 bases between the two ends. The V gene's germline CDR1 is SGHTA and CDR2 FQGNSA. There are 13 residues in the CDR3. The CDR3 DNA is TGTGCCAGCAGCTCCTCGAGCTCCTACGAGCAGTACTTC. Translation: CASSSSSSYEQYF.

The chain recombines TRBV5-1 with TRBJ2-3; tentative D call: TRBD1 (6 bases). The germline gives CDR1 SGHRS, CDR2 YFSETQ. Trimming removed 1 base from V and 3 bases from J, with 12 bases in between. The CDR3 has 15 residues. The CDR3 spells CASSLTGHTTDTQYF. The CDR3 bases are TGCGCCAGCAGCTTGACGGGACATACTACAGATACGCAGTATTTT.

Here the CDR3 reads CASSQGEGALHF. CDR3 bases: TGTGCCAGCAGCCAAGGGGAAGGGGCCCTCCACTTT. J is TRBJ1-6 and V is TRBV7-2; D is perhaps TRBD1 (5 bases). The length of the CDR3 is 12 residues. Per germline, CDR1 SGHTA and CDR2 FQGNSA. The V end lost 5 bases, the J end lost 14 bases, and 13 bases lay between the germline ends.